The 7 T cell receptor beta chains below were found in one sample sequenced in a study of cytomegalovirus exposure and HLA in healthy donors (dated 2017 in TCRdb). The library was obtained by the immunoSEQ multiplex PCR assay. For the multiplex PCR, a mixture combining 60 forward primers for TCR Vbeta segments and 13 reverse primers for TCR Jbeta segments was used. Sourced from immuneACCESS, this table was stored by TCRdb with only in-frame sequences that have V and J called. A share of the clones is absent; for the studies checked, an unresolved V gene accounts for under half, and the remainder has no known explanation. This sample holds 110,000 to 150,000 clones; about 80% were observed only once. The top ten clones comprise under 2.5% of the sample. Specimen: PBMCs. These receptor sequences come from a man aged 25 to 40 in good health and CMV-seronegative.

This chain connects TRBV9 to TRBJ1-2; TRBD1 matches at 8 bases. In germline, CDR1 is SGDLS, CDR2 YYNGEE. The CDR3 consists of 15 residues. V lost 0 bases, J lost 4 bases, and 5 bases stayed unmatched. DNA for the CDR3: TGTGCCAGCAGCGTAGGGGACCAGGGGGCCTATGGCTACACCTTC. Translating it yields CASSVGDQGAYGYTF.

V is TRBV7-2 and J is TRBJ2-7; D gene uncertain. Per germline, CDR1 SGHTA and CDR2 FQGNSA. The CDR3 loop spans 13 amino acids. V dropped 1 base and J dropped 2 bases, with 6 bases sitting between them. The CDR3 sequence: CASSLGLAYEQYF. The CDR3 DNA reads TGTGCCAGCAGCTTAGGTCTAGCCTACGAGCAGTACTTC.

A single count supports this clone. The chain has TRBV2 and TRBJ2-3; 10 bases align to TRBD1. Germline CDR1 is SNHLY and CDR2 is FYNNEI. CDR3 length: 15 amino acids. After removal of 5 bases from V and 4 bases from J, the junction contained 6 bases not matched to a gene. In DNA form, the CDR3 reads TGTGCCAGCAGTCGGACAGGGGGAAATTCAGATACGCAGTATTTT. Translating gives CASSRTGGNSDTQYF.

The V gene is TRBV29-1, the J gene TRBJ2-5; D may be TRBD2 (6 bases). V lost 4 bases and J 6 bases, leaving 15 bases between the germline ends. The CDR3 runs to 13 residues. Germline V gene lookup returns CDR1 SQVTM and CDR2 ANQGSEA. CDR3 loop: CSVGANGGKTQYF. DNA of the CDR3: TGCAGCGTTGGGGCAAACGGGGGAAAGACCCAGTACTTC.

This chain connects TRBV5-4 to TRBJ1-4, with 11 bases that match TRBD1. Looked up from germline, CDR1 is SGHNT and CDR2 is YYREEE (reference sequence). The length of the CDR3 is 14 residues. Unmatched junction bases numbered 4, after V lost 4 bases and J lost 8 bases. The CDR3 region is CASSQGQGAEKLFF. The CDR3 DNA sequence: TGTGCCAGCAGCCAAGGACAGGGGGCAGAAAAACTGTTTTTT.

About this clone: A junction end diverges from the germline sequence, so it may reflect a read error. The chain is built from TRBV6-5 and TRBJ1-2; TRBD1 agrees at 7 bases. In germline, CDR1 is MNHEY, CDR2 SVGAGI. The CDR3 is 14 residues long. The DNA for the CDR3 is TGTGCCAGCAGTGAAGGGACAGCGGGCTATGGCTACCCCTTC. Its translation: CASSEGTAGYGYPF.

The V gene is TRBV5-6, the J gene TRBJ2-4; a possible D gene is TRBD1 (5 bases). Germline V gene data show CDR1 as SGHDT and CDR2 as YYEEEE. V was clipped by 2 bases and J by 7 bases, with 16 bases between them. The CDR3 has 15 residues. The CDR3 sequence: CASSFRARARNIQYF. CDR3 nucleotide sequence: TGTGCCAGCAGCTTCCGGGCCAGGGCTAGGAACATTCAGTACTTC.